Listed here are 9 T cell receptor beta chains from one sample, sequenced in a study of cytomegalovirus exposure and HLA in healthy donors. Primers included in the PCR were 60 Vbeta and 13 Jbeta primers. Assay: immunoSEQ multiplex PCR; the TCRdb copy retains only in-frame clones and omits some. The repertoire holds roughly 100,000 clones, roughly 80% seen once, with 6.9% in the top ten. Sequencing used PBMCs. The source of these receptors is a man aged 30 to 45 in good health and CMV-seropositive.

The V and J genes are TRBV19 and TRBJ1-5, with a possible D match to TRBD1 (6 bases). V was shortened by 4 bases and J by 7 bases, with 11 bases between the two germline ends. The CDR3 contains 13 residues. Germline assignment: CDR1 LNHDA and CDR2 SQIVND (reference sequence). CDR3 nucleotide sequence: TGTGCCAGTAGTACGGACAGACGGCAGCCCCAGCATTTT. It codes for CASSTDRRQPQHF.

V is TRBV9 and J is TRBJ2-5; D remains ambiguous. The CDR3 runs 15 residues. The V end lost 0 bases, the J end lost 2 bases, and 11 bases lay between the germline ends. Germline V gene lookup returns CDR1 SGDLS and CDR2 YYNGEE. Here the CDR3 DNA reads TGTGCCAGCAGCGTAGGGTTGGTAGCTCAAGAGACCCAGTACTTC. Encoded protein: CASSVGLVAQETQYF.

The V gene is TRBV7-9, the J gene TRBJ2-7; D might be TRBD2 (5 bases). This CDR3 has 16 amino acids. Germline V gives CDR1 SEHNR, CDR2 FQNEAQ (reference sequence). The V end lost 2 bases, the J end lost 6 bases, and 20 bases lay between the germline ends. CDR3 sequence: CASSLSWTIEGSEQYF. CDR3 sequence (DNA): TGTGCCAGCAGCTTAAGTTGGACCATAGAGGGCTCCGAGCAGTACTTC. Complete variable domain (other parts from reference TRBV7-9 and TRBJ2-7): DTGVSQNPRHKITKRGQNVTFRCDPISEHNRLYWYRQTLGQGPEFLTYFQNEAQLEKSRLLSDRFSAERPKGSFSTLEIQRTEQGDSAMYLCASSLSWTIEGSEQYFGPGTRLTVT.

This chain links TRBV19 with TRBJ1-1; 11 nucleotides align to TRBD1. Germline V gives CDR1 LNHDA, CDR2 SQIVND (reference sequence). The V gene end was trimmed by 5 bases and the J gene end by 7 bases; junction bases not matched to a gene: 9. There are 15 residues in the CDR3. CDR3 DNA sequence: TGTGCCAGTAGTTTACCCGGGACAGGGGGGAGTGAAGCTTTCTTT. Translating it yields CASSLPGTGGSEAFF. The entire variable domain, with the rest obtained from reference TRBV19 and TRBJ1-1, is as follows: DGGITQSPKYLFRKEGQNVTLSCEQNLNHDAMYWYRQDPGQGLRLIYYSQIVNDFQKGDIAEGYSVSREKKESFPLTVTSAQKNPTAFYLCASSLPGTGGSEAFFGQGTRLTVV.

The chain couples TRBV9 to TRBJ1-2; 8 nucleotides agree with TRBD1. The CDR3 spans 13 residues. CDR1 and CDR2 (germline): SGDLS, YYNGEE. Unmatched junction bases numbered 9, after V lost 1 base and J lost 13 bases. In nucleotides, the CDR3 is TGTGCCAGCAGCGTACCGGGACAGGCTCCTGTCACCTTC. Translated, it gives CASSVPGQAPVTF.

DNA for the CDR3: TGTGCCAGCAGTTACAGGGTAGCTAAAGAGACCCAGTACTTC. It codes for CASSYRVAKETQYF. The V call is TRBV11-2, the J call TRBJ2-5, with TRBD1 as a possible D gene (6 bases). The CDR3 length is 14 residues. Germline V gene sequence: CDR1 SGHAT, CDR2 FQNNGV. With 6 bases removed from V and 3 bases from J, the gap between germline ends came to 14 bases.

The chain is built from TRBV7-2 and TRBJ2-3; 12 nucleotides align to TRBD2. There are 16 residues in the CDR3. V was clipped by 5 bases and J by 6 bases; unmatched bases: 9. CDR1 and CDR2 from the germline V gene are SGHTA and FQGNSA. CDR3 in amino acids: CASSERLAGAGDTQYF. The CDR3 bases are TGTGCCAGCAGCGAACGACTAGCGGGGGCGGGGGATACGCAGTATTTT.

In DNA, the CDR3 is TGTGCCAGCAGCTTCGGGAGTTACGAGCAGTACTTC. Amino acid sequence: CASSFGSYEQYF. This chain links TRBV7-9 with TRBJ2-7, with D perhaps TRBD2 (6 bases). The CDR3 spans 12 residues. CDR1 is SEHNR, CDR2 FQNEAQ, per germline (reference sequence). The V end lost 3 bases, the J end lost 4 bases, and 7 bases lay between the germline ends.

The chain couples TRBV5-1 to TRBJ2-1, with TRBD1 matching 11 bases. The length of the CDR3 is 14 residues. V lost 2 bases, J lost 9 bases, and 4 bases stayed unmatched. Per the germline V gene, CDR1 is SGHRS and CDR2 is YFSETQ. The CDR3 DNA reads TGCGCCAGCAGCTTTGGACAGGGGGCCGCTGAGCAGTTCTTC. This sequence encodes CASSFGQGAAEQFF. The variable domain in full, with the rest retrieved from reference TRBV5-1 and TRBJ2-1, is KAGVTQTPRYLIKTRGQQVTLSCSPISGHRSVSWYQQTPGQGLQFLFEYFSETQRNKGNFPGRFSGRQFSNSRSEMNVSTLELGDSALYLCASSFGQGAAEQFFGPGTRLTVL.